Listed below are T cell receptor beta chains from one sample, sequenced in a study of cytomegalovirus exposure and HLA in healthy donors. The table came from immunoSEQ multiplex PCR; TCRdb's copy has only in-frame clones and leaves some out. The repertoire table contains 130,000 to 150,000 clones. The specimen sequenced was PBMCs. The receptors stem from a male donor in good health and CMV-seronegative. Both conserved end residues are part of each CDR3. D genes are given only for firm matches.

TRBD1,TRBJ2-3,TRBV7-6,CASSLVGQSTDTQYF,TGTGCCAGCAGCTTAGTGGGACAGAGCACAGATACGCAGTATTTT
TRBD1,TRBJ2-7,TRBV5-1,CASSLSGTGFHEQYF,TGCGCCAGCAGCTTGAGCGGGACAGGGTTCCACGAGCAGTACTTC
TRBD2,TRBJ2-7,TRBV5-4,CASSLDWLAVDSYEQYF,TGTGCCAGCAGCTTGGATTGGCTAGCGGTTGACTCCTACGAGCAGTACTTC
TRBD2,TRBJ2-3,TRBV5-1,CASSGGTSGLSGTQYF,TGCGCCAGCAGCGGGGGGACTAGCGGTCTTTCTGGTACGCAGTATTTT
-,TRBJ1-1,TRBV18,CASSPNNRMNTEAFF,TGTGCCAGCTCACCAAACAACAGAATGAACACTGAAGCTTTCTTT
-,TRBJ2-7,TRBV4-3,CASSQTPREPDEQYF,TGCGCCAGCAGCCAAACCCCTCGGGAGCCCGACGAGCAGTACTTC
-,TRBJ2-7,TRBV19,CASSRVQASYEQYF,TGTGCCAGTAGCAGAGTACAGGCATCCTACGAGCAGTACTTC
TRBD1,TRBJ1-2,TRBV4-3,CASSQASGTGGYGYTF,TGCGCCAGCAGCCAAGCGTCCGGGACAGGGGGGTATGGCTACACCTTC
TRBD1,TRBJ1-5,TRBV2,CASSDRTGWNQPQHF,TGTGCCAGCAGTGACCGGACAGGTTGGAATCAGCCCCAGCATTTT
-,TRBJ1-5,TRBV28,CASRGAYSNQPQHF,TGTGCCAGTCGTGGGGCATATAGCAATCAGCCCCAGCATTTT
TRBD2,TRBJ2-1,TRBV7-9,CASSPGLAVSEQFF,TGTGCCAGCAGCCCGGGACTAGCAGTAAGCGAGCAGTTCTTC
TRBD1,TRBJ2-5,TRBV7-9,CASSLVGSQGVRETQYF,TGTGCCAGCAGCTTAGTCGGTAGTCAGGGGGTTCGAGAGACCCAGTACTTC
-,TRBJ2-7,TRBV7-2,CASSLQGYEQYF,TGTGCCAGCAGCTTACAGGGCTACGAGCAGTACTTC
TRBD2,TRBJ2-7,TRBV13,CASSSSGTSGAEQYF,TGTGCCAGCAGCTCTTCCGGGACTAGCGGTGCCGAGCAGTACTTC
-,TRBJ2-2,TRBV9,CASSGAGGLMNTGELFF,TGTGCCAGCAGCGGGGCCGGGGGGCTAATGAACACCGGGGAGCTGTTTTTT
TRBD1,TRBJ1-2,TRBV7-2,CASSLNRGLDGYTF,TGTGCCAGCAGCTTAAACAGGGGGCTTGATGGCTACACCTTC
TRBD2,TRBJ2-3,TRBV18,CASSLQNAGLAASTDTQYF,TGTGCCAGCTCTCTTCAGAACGCGGGACTAGCGGCTAGCACAGATACGCAGTATTTT
-,TRBJ2-1,TRBV30,CAWSVLRNGGYNEQFF,TGTGCCTGGAGTGTACTGCGGAATGGTGGCTACAATGAGCAGTTCTTC
TRBD1,TRBJ1-4,TRBV27,CASSFGTAYNEKLFF,TGTGCCAGCAGTTTCGGGACAGCCTATAATGAAAAACTGTTTTTT
TRBD2,TRBJ2-1,TRBV27,CASSPRLGLAELEQFF,TGTGCCAGCAGTCCCAGATTGGGACTAGCGGAGTTGGAGCAGTTCTTC
TRBD2,TRBJ2-1,TRBV5-1,CASSLSGSSYNEQFF,TGCGCCAGCAGCTTGAGCGGGAGTTCCTACAATGAGCAGTTCTTC
TRBD1,TRBJ2-5,TRBV7-9,CASNRRGQGRQETQYF,TGTGCCAGCAACCGTCGGGGACAGGGTAGGCAAGAGACCCAGTACTTC
-,TRBJ2-7,TRBV7-2,CASRSLVPYEQYF,TGTGCCAGCAGGTCCCTTGTCCCCTACGAGCAGTACTTC
TRBD2,TRBJ2-1,TRBV4-2,CASSQDFLAGAPYNEQFF,TGTGCCAGCAGCCAAGACTTTCTAGCGGGAGCCCCCTACAATGAGCAGTTCTTC
-,TRBJ1-2,TRBV6-5,CASSPTAYGYTF,TGTGCCAGCAGTCCGACAGCCTATGGCTACACCTTC
TRBD1,TRBJ2-2,TRBV7-2,CASSLGAGTGNTGELFF,TGTGCCAGCAGCTTAGGAGCCGGGACAGGGAACACCGGGGAGCTGTTTTTT
TRBD1,TRBJ1-2,TRBV6-5,CASSFYGTGGGYTF,TGTGCCAGCAGTTTCTACGGGACAGGGGGTGGCTACACCTTC
TRBD1,TRBJ1-2,TRBV6-1,CASRNRGYGYTF,TGTGCCAGCAGGAACAGGGGATATGGCTACACCTTC
-,TRBJ1-1,TRBV30,CAWSLGGRVGEAFF,TGTGCCTGGAGTTTGGGGGGGAGAGTGGGTGAAGCTTTCTTT
-,TRBJ2-5,TRBV11-1,CASSLKQGQETQYF,TGTGCCAGCAGCTTAAAACAGGGCCAGGAGACCCAGTACTTC
-,TRBJ1-2,TRBV7-8,CASSYPGVIGGYTF,TGTGCCAGCAGCTATCCTGGAGTAATTGGGGGCTACACCTTC
-,TRBJ2-1,TRBV11-2,CASSSTGPREFF,TGTGCCAGCAGCTCCACAGGTCCCCGGGAGTTCTTC
-,TRBJ1-6,TRBV9,CASSPHVGGRINSPLHF,TGTGCCAGCAGCCCCCATGTCGGGGGGCGTATTAATTCACCCCTCCACTTT
-,TRBJ2-2,TRBV7-9,CASSFTSGQNTGELFF,TGTGCCAGCAGCTTCACGTCGGGACAGAACACCGGGGAGCTGTTTTTT
TRBD1,TRBJ1-1,TRBV6-6,CASGLPGQGNTEAFF,TGTGCCAGCGGGTTACCGGGACAGGGGAACACTGAAGCTTTCTTT
TRBD1,TRBJ1-5,TRBV18,CASSPAQGNQPQHF,TGTGCCAGCTCACCGGCACAGGGGAATCAGCCCCAGCATTTT
-,TRBJ1-1,TRBV7-9,CASSLVGRRNTEAFF,TGTGCCAGCAGCTTAGTAGGAAGGAGAAACACTGAAGCTTTCTTT
-,TRBJ1-2,TRBV4-1,CASSHPNRVPNYGYTF,TGCGCCAGCAGCCACCCCAACAGGGTTCCTAACTATGGCTACACCTTC
TRBD1,TRBJ2-5,TRBV7-9,CALRDRGQETQYF,TGTGCCCTTCGGGACAGGGGTCAAGAGACCCAGTACTTC
-,TRBJ1-3,TRBV7-2,CASSFPILGNTIYF,TGTGCCAGCAGCTTCCCTATACTAGGAAACACCATATATTTT
TRBD1,TRBJ2-1,TRBV25-1,CASSDDRGRYNEQFF,TGTGCCAGCAGTGACGACAGGGGTCGTTACAATGAGCAGTTCTTC
-,TRBJ2-3,TRBV19,CASSILRLSGERNTQYF,TGTGCCAGTAGTATTTTACGTCTGTCCGGGGAGAGGAATACGCAGTATTTT
TRBD2,TRBJ2-7,TRBV5-1,CASSLGTSGDEQYF,TGCGCCAGCAGCTTGGGGACTAGCGGGGACGAGCAGTACTTC
TRBD2,TRBJ2-7,TRBV2,CASMESGSYEQYF,TGTGCCAGTATGGAGAGCGGGAGCTACGAGCAGTACTTC
-,TRBJ1-5,TRBV28,CASSAGIQPQHF,TGTGCCAGCAGTGCAGGGATTCAGCCCCAGCATTTT
-,TRBJ1-5,TRBV5-1,CASSPGDRNQPQHF,TGCGCCAGCTCCCCGGGTGACAGAAATCAGCCCCAGCATTTT
-,TRBJ1-1,TRBV30,CAWVVGGGTEAFF,TGTGCCTGGGTCGTCGGTGGGGGGACTGAAGCTTTCTTT
TRBD2,TRBJ2-1,TRBV9,CASSTSSGDYNEQFF,TGTGCCAGCAGCACCTCTAGCGGGGACTACAATGAGCAGTTCTTC
-,TRBJ1-4,TRBV15,CATSRGQAATNEKLFF,TGTGCCACCAGCAGAGGGCAGGCAGCAACTAATGAAAAACTGTTTTTT
TRBD1,TRBJ2-5,TRBV27,CASSKWTGEETQYF,TGTGCCAGCAGTAAGTGGACAGGGGAAGAGACCCAGTACTTC
TRBD1,TRBJ2-2,TRBV18,CASSPPKGQGETGELFF,TGTGCCAGCTCCCCACCGAAAGGACAGGGCGAAACCGGGGAGCTGTTTTTT
-,TRBJ1-2,TRBV27,CASSSFPGANYGYTF,TGTGCCAGCAGTTCATTCCCCGGGGCTAACTATGGCTACACCTTC
-,TRBJ1-2,TRBV5-6,CASSLAGNYGYTF,TGTGCCAGCAGCTTGGCAGGGAACTATGGCTACACCTTC
TRBD1,TRBJ2-7,TRBV2,CASTRQGTTYEQYF,TGTGCCAGCACCAGACAGGGGACGACCTACGAGCAGTACTTC